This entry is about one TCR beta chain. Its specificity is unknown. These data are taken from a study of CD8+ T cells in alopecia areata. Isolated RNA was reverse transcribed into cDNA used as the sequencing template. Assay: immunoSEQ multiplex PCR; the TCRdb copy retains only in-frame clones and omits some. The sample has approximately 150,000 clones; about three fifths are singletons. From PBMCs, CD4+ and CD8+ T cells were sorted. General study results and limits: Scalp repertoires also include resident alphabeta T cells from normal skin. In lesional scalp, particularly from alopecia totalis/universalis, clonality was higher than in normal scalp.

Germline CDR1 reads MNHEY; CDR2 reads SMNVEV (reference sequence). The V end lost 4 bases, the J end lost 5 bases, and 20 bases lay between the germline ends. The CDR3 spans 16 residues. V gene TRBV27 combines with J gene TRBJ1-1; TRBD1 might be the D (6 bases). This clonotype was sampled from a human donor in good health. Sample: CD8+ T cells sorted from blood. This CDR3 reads CASSSAWGQALTEAFF. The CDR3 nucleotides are TGTGCCAGCAGTTCGGCCTGGGGGCAGGCTTTGACTGAAGCTTTCTTT.